The rows below give T cell receptor beta chains drawn from one sample of a study of T cells in Graves' hyperthyroidism and ophthalmopathy. TCRdb re-derived calls from the multiplex PCR reads in MiXCR, one entry per CDR3 protein. The profile covers around 560,000 distinct CDR3 sequences, with roughly a sixth appearing a single time and roughly 18% taken by the ten largest. The sequencing input was blood. Every receptor here comes from a young woman with Graves' hyperthyroidism. The CDR3 runs from the conserved cysteine through the conserved F or W. D genes are given only for firm matches. Size tells how often a clone was seen (once, few, many) or the class of an expanded clone, and some rows leave it out.

d_call j_call v_call cdr3_length clone_size cdr3_aa cdr3_nt
- TRBJ2-3 TRBV5-1 13 few CASSQVISPAQYF TGCGCCAGCAGCCAAGTTATATCCCCAGCGCAGTATTTT
- TRBJ2-5 TRBV12-3/TRBV12-4 22 many CASSLDSSRNFLFSIVQETQYF TGTGCCAGCAGTTTGGACAGCAGTCGCAATTTCCTCTTTTCAATCGTGCAAGAGACCCAGTACTTC
- TRBJ1-1 TRBV30 12 many CAWSVRGAEAFF TGTGCCTGGAGTGTACGTGGAGCTGAAGCTTTCTTT
- TRBJ1-1 TRBV12-3/TRBV12-4 13 many CASSEFASSEAFF TGTGCCAGCAGTGAATTCGCGTCGTCTGAAGCTTTCTTT
- TRBJ2-1 TRBV20-1 13 few CSATGSGQETQFF TGCAGTGCTACCGGTTCGGGCCAGGAGACCCAGTTCTTC
- TRBJ2-1 TRBV10-2 15 - CASAPVVWGDNEQFF TGCGCCAGCGCCCCGGTGGTATGGGGGGACAATGAGCAGTTCTTC
- TRBJ2-7 TRBV20-1 13 - CSAIELGAYEQYF TGCAGTGCTATCGAACTAGGTGCCTACGAGCAGTACTTC
- TRBJ2-4 TRBV12-3/TRBV12-4 11 - CASSIKNIQYF TGTGCCAGCAGTATCAAAAACATTCAGTACTTC
- TRBJ2-5 TRBV9 14 once CASSVDGRRGTQYF TGTGCCAGCAGCGTAGATGGGCGGAGGGGGACCCAGTACTTC
- TRBJ1-1 TRBV5-1 12 many CASRGGGFEAFF TGCGCCAGCAGGGGGGGAGGGTTTGAAGCTTTCTTT
- TRBJ2-5 TRBV29-1 13 - CSVERVLGETQYF TGCAGCGTTGAAAGGGTTCTGGGGGAGACCCAGTACTTC
- TRBJ2-1 TRBV30 17 few CAWSLGTGRGAYNEQFF TGTGCCTGGAGTCTAGGGACGGGCCGGGGGGCATACAATGAGCAGTTCTTC
- TRBJ2-1 TRBV24-1 15 once CATSDLFSDSNEQFF TGTGCCACCAGTGATCTTTTTAGCGACAGTAATGAGCAGTTCTTC
- TRBJ2-1 TRBV19 15 - CASSSRDYRRSEQFF TGTGCCAGTAGTTCTCGAGACTACAGGCGTAGTGAGCAGTTCTTC
- TRBJ2-3 TRBV11-2 14 many CASSLLGGTDTQYF TGTGCCAGCAGCTTGCTGGGAGGCACAGATACGCAGTATTTT
- TRBJ2-1 TRBV11-2 12 many CASSFGLYEQFF TGTGCCAGCAGCTTTGGACTATATGAGCAGTTCTTC
- TRBJ1-4 TRBV29-1 13 - CSVERRGDEKLFF TGCAGCGTTGAGCGTCGAGGGGATGAAAAACTGTTTTTT
- TRBJ2-2 TRBV24-1 13 - CATSDLPPGELFF TGTGCCACCAGTGATTTGCCCCCGGGGGAGCTGTTTTTT
TRBD2 TRBJ2-7 TRBV2 17 many CASSSGQGLAGEYEQYF TGTGCCAGCAGTTCTGGACAAGGACTAGCGGGAGAGTACGAGCAGTACTTC
- TRBJ1-1 TRBV6-2/TRBV6-3 15 - CASRNRGGLGTEAFF TGTGCCAGCCGCAATCGGGGCGGTTTGGGTACTGAAGCTTTCTTT